These 27 T cell receptor beta chains were all obtained from the same sample, sequenced in a study of T cell changes during pregnancy in multiple sclerosis (dated by TCRdb to the late 2010s). Libraries were built with the immunoSEQ multiplex PCR assay. TCRdb took this table from immuneACCESS and kept in-frame rearrangements with V and J called. Such tables lack part of the clones; where checked against another copy, unresolved V genes explain under half of the gap, and the rest is unexplained. This sample has some 95,000 clones in its table, and approximately 92% of those were observed once. In total, the top ten clones hold approximately 2.6% of the sample. The sample in question was peripheral blood, obtained in the first trimester of pregnancy. The receptors originated from a female donor with multiple sclerosis, enrolled in a pregnancy study.

This clone was found once. J is TRBJ2-7 and V is TRBV28; possible D gene TRBD1, 8 bases. The V end was cut by 6 bases, the J end by 1 base, with 22 bases between. The V gene's germline CDR1 is MDHEN and CDR2 SYDVKM. The length of the CDR3 is 17 residues. The CDR3 DNA sequence: TGTGCCAGCAGCCCGACAGGGGAGGGACTATGGTCCTACGAGCAGTACTTC. Translating it yields CASSPTGEGLWSYEQYF.

The gene calls are TRBV2 and TRBJ1-3, with TRBD1 as a possible D gene (5 bases). Germline assignment: CDR1 SNHLY and CDR2 FYNNEI. Trimming cost V 6 bases and J 8 bases, with 14 bases left between them. The CDR3 totals 13 residues. This CDR3 reads CASSGFRVDTIYF. As DNA, the CDR3 is TGTGCCAGCAGCGGATTCAGGGTGGACACCATATATTTT.

V and J are TRBV27 and TRBJ2-7; D possibly corresponds to TRBD1 (6 bases). Deletions cut 2 bases from V and 2 bases from J, with 10 bases between. CDR3 length: 14 residues. Germline-derived CDR1 and CDR2 are MNHEY and SMNVEV (reference sequence). The CDR3 reads CASSLGAGAYEQYF. CDR3 DNA: TGTGCCAGCAGTTTAGGGGCAGGGGCCTACGAGCAGTACTTC.

The genes are TRBV28 and TRBJ1-2, with D possibly matching TRBD1 (6 bases). The V end was cut by 9 bases, the J end by 7 bases, with 21 bases between. CDR1 and CDR2 from the germline V gene are MDHEN and SYDVKM. This CDR3 region has 14 residues. The CDR3 region has the DNA TGTGCCAGTACGGTGGGGGCCTCGGTCGGTGGCTACACCTTC. This codes for CASTVGASVGGYTF.

This rearrangement joins TRBV11-3 to TRBJ2-1, with TRBD1 identical over 9 bases. The trim removed 5 bases at V and 9 bases at J, leaving 8 bases unmatched. Germline V gene lookup returns CDR1 SGHNT and CDR2 YENEEA. The CDR3 totals 14 residues. CDR3 amino acids: CASSPGDRVSEQFF. In DNA form, the CDR3 reads TGTGCCAGCAGCCCGGGGGACAGGGTGAGTGAGCAGTTCTTC.

This chain uses TRBV27 with TRBJ1-4; TRBD1 aligns across 8 bases. From germline, CDR1 is MNHEY and CDR2 SMNVEV (reference sequence). Germline trimming cut 6 bases from V and 3 bases from J; bases unmatched to any gene: 6. The CDR3 sequence is 15 residues long. CDR3: CASSPQGAPNEKLFF. The CDR3 DNA reads TGTGCCAGCAGCCCTCAGGGGGCCCCTAATGAAAAACTGTTTTTT.

This clone was counted a single time. The V gene is TRBV5-6, the J gene TRBJ2-2; no clear D. V gave up 0 bases and J gave up 5 bases, with 14 bases separating them. In germline, CDR1 is SGHDT, CDR2 YYEEEE. The length of the CDR3 is 16 residues. The CDR3 DNA reads as TGTGCCAGCAGCTTGGCCTTTTTCCGCAGGACCGGGGAGCTGTTTTTT. Translated, it gives CASSLAFFRRTGELFF.

This chain links TRBV9 with TRBJ2-1; 11 bases align to TRBD1. From germline, CDR1 is SGDLS and CDR2 YYNGEE. The V and J ends lost 0 bases and 7 bases, in that order; junction bases with no gene match: 12. This CDR3 spans 18 amino acids. This CDR3 is CASSVGTGGAIYWNEQFF. Here the CDR3 DNA reads TGTGCCAGCAGCGTAGGGACAGGGGGCGCGATCTACTGGAATGAGCAGTTCTTC. Full variable domain (rest looked up from reference TRBV9 and TRBJ2-1): DSGVTQTPKHLITATGQRVTLRCSPRSGDLSVYWYQQSLDQGLQFLIQYYNGEERAKGNILERFSAQQFPDLHSELNLSSLELGDSALYFCASSVGTGGAIYWNEQFFGPGTRLTVL.

This chain joins TRBV5-1 and TRBJ2-3, with 8 bases identical to TRBD2. The CDR3 length is 16 residues. Germline CDR1 is SGHRS and CDR2 is YFSETQ. V trimming: 7 bases; J trimming: 4 bases; junction bases outside the gene matches: 14. The CDR3 sequence: CASHDLGSGKADTQYF. The CDR3 coding sequence is TGCGCCAGCCATGACCTGGGTAGCGGGAAGGCAGATACGCAGTATTTT.

This clone has a single count. The chain combines TRBV9 with TRBJ1-5; tentatively, D is TRBD1 (5 bases). Trimming took off 4 bases at V and 0 bases at J, with 8 bases between the two ends. CDR3 length: 14 residues. Germline V gives CDR1 SGDLS, CDR2 YYNGEE. CDR3 bases: TGTGCCAGCAGCTCCCAGGGTAGCAATCAGCCCCAGCATTTT. It is translated as CASSSQGSNQPQHF.

The CDR3 loop reads CASSFRDFSSYEQYF. Written as DNA, the CDR3 is TGTGCCAGCAGCTTCCGGGACTTCAGCTCCTACGAGCAGTACTTC. The genes are TRBV13 and TRBJ2-5, with a weak D call TRBD2 (6 bases). The better agreement between TRBJ2-7 and the DNA end casts doubt on the J call. Germline loops: CDR1 PRHDT, CDR2 FYEKMQ (reference sequence). This CDR3 has 15 amino acids.

The chain recombines TRBV10-3 with TRBJ1-3; 7 bases line up with TRBD1. Trimming cost V 4 bases and J 0 bases; bases outside gene matches: 3. The germline gives CDR1 ENHRY, CDR2 SYGVKD. This CDR3 has 15 residues. The CDR3 region has the DNA TGTGCCATCAGTGTGAGGGACAGCTCTGGAAACACCATATATTTT. Residues: CAISVRDSSGNTIYF.

The rearrangement uses TRBV6-6 and TRBJ2-1; 9 nucleotides line up with TRBD2. V dropped 5 bases and J dropped 8; count of bases not matched to a gene: 10. The CDR3 covers 15 residues. Germline V gene sequence: CDR1 MNHNY, CDR2 SVGAGI (reference sequence). The CDR3 region is CASSTRGGRAYEQFF. In nucleotides, the CDR3 is TGTGCCAGCAGTACTCGTGGCGGGAGGGCCTATGAGCAGTTCTTC.

This chain connects TRBV7-8 to TRBJ2-3; 9 bases are a match to TRBD2. This CDR3 has 16 residues. J lost 4 bases, V lost 5 bases, and 10 bases had no gene match. The germline V gene encodes CDR1 SGHVS and CDR2 FQNEAQ. CDR3 loop: CASSMTSGRLADTQYF. CDR3 sequence (DNA): TGTGCCAGCAGCATGACTAGCGGACGGCTCGCAGATACGCAGTATTTT.

The J gene is TRBJ2-2, the V gene TRBV10-3; a possible D gene is TRBD1 (7 bases). Germline V gene lookup returns CDR1 ENHRY and CDR2 SYGVKD. The CDR3 contains 13 residues. Trimming left V 5 bases short and J 5 bases short, with 9 bases between. Written as DNA, the CDR3 is TGTGCCATCAGTCAGGGGGGTACCGGGGAGCTGTTTTTT. Protein sequence: CAISQGGTGELFF.

The chain employs TRBV29-1 and TRBJ2-7; maybe TRBD2 (7 bases). V lost 4 bases and J lost 5, with 21 bases in between. The length of the CDR3 is 15 residues. CDR1 and CDR2 (germline): SQVTM, ANQGSEA. CDR3 in DNA: TGCAGCGTTGCCCCGGGGAGGGGGGAGAACCACGAGCAGTACTTC. It codes for CSVAPGRGENHEQYF.

V gene TRBV5-4 combines with J gene TRBJ2-2, with D unresolved. Germline CDR1 is SGHNT and CDR2 is YYREEE (reference sequence). Between the trimmed V and J ends, which lost 2 bases and 6 bases, there was a span of 8 bases. The CDR3 covers 13 residues. CDR3: CASSLQVPGELFF. CDR3 DNA: TGTGCCAGCAGCTTACAAGTCCCCGGGGAGCTGTTTTTT.

The chain couples TRBV5-6 to TRBJ2-5; D not resolved. The CDR3 spans 12 residues. Germline V gene data show CDR1 as SGHDT and CDR2 as YYEEEE. V was cut by 0 bases and J by 5 bases, with 5 bases left in between. The CDR3 is CASSLGLETQYF. The DNA for the CDR3 is TGTGCCAGCAGCTTGGGACTTGAGACCCAGTACTTC.

V gene TRBV21-1 combines with J gene TRBJ2-3; the table gives TRBD1 as D, unverified against the DNA. TRBV21-1 is tagged as a pseudogene. The CDR3 is 16 amino acids. The CDR3 reads CASSKPGQDYGDTQYF. DNA of the CDR3: TGTGCCAGCAGCAAACCCGGACAGGACTATGGAGATACGCAGTATTTT.

This rearrangement joins TRBV6-6 to TRBJ1-4; maybe TRBD1 (6 bases). Trimming shortened V by 2 bases and J by 7 bases, and 14 bases separated the two germline ends. The CDR3 loop spans 15 amino acids. Germline V gives CDR1 MNHNY, CDR2 SVGAGI (reference sequence). This CDR3 is CASSYPTGGIEKLFF. The CDR3 DNA sequence: TGTGCCAGCAGTTACCCGACAGGCGGTATTGAAAAACTGTTTTTT.

In its sample, this clone was seen once. The CDR3 DNA reads TGTGCCACCCGGACAGGAGCTTACGAGCAGTACTTC. This sequence encodes CATRTGAYEQYF. V and J are TRBV7-8 and TRBJ2-7; TRBD1 agrees at 7 bases. V shed 10 bases and J 4 bases; nucleotides not matched to a gene: 7. The CDR3 is made up of 12 amino acids. CDR1 SGHVS and CDR2 FQNEAQ come from the germline V gene.

The V call is TRBV2, the J call TRBJ2-2; a possible D gene is TRBD1 (5 bases). Trimming pared 6 bases from V and 0 bases from J, leaving 8 bases between. The CDR3 has 14 amino acids. Germline values: CDR1 SNHLY, CDR2 FYNNEI. CDR3 DNA: TGTGCCAGCAGCAAGGACACGAACACCGGGGAGCTGTTTTTT. Encoded protein: CASSKDTNTGELFF.

The gene calls are TRBV27 and TRBJ2-7; 8 bases fit TRBD2. Looked up from germline, CDR1 is MNHEY and CDR2 is SMNVEV (reference sequence). V was clipped by 6 bases and J by 0 bases; unmatched bases: 4. The CDR3 is 14 residues long. The CDR3 loop is CASRPGTSSYEQYF. CDR3 bases: TGTGCCAGCAGGCCCGGGACTAGCTCCTACGAGCAGTACTTC.

The rearrangement uses TRBV29-1 and TRBJ2-1; the match to TRBD1 covers 9 bases. CDR1 SQVTM and CDR2 ANQGSEA come from the germline V gene. The CDR3 consists of 15 residues. The J segment lost 1 base and the V segment lost 4 bases, leaving 5 bases of the junction unmatched. CDR3 sequence: CSVGPGTGSYNEQFF. The CDR3 DNA follows: TGCAGCGTTGGACCCGGGACAGGGTCCTACAATGAGCAGTTCTTC.

This chain uses TRBV9 with TRBJ2-2, with 7 bases aligning to TRBD2. Germline-derived CDR1 and CDR2 are SGDLS and YYNGEE. J lost 5 bases, V lost 0 bases, and 4 bases had no gene match. This CDR3 comprises 15 residues. The CDR3 loop is CASSVVASGTGELFF. For the CDR3, the DNA is TGTGCCAGCAGCGTAGTAGCTAGCGGTACCGGGGAGCTGTTTTTT. The full variable domain, rest sourced from reference TRBV9 and TRBJ2-2, is DSGVTQTPKHLITATGQRVTLRCSPRSGDLSVYWYQQSLDQGLQFLIQYYNGEERAKGNILERFSAQQFPDLHSELNLSSLELGDSALYFCASSVVASGTGELFFGEGSRLTVL.

The chain carries TRBV6-1 and TRBJ2-7, with TRBD1 matching over 12 bases. J was trimmed by 6 bases and V by 3 bases; bases with no gene match: 6. CDR1 is MNHNS and CDR2 is SASEGT in the germline V gene. This CDR3 spans 15 amino acids. CDR3 region: CASSDWDRGLGEQYF. DNA for the CDR3: TGTGCCAGCAGTGACTGGGACAGGGGGCTAGGCGAGCAGTACTTC.

The chain is built from TRBV30 and TRBJ1-2, with 8 nucleotides matching TRBD1. The CDR3 runs 13 residues. Trimming removed 2 bases from V and 4 bases from J; junction bases left unmatched: 3. Germline V gene lookup returns CDR1 GTSNPN and CDR2 SVGIG (reference sequence). The CDR3 nucleotides are TGTGCCTGGAGTATAACAGGGGGCTATGGCTACACCTTC. As protein: CAWSITGGYGYTF. Together with reference TRBV30 and TRBJ1-2, the CDR3 gives the full variable domain: SQTIHQWPATLVQPVGSPLSLECTVEGTSNPNLYWYRQAAGRGLQLLFYSVGIGQISSEVPQNLSASRPQDRQFILSSKKLLLSDSGFYLCAWSITGGYGYTFGSGTRLTVV.